This entry lists 25 T cell receptor beta chains sequenced from one sample in a study of tumor-infiltrating lymphocytes in primary liver carcinoma. cDNA specific to TCR beta was made from 450 to 650 ng of total RNA, with a constant-region primer employed for priming. TCR beta libraries came from three nested multiplex PCR rounds using slightly modified ARM-PCR. A C-beta reverse primer was combined with TRBV1-TRBV30 forward primers in the first two PCR rounds, and each round had about 10 cycles. TCRdb independently ran MiXCR on the multiplex PCR reads; one entry per CDR3 protein. The table has over 35,000 distinct CDR3 sequences, nearly 75% seen once. The tissue used was unsorted bulk material of about 19-33 mg. RNA and DNA were co-extracted from it with the AllPrep DNA/RNA mini kit. The sequenced material came from liver tumor tissue from sampling region 4. As for subset: tumor region T4, right-lateral pole. These TCRs come from a man aged 40-55 years with primary liver carcinoma and hepatitis B virus infection.

The chain employs TRBV6-2 or TRBV6-3 and TRBJ1-1; no reliable D call. This CDR3 is built from 13 residues. CDR1 is MNHEY, CDR2 SVGEGT, per germline. The CDR3 sequence is CVSSSPLHTEAFF. CDR3 coding DNA: TGTGTTAGCAGTTCCCCCCTTCATACTGAAGCTTTCTTT.

This sequence joins TRBV7-2 and TRBJ2-7, with TRBD2 as a possible D gene (6 bases). V was shortened by 9 bases and J by 0 bases, with 18 bases between the two germline ends. The CDR3 totals 15 residues. Germline V gene data show CDR1 as SGHTA and CDR2 as FQGNSA. The CDR3 coding sequence is TGTGCCAGTAGCGGCGCACTAGGCAGCTCCTACGAGCAGTACTTC. This encodes CASSGALGSSYEQYF.

Worth noting for this clonotype: The junction departs from germline at one end; a sequencing error may be responsible. The gene calls are TRBV11-1 and TRBJ2-7, with a tentative D call TRBD2 (5 bases). Germline loops: CDR1 SGHAT, CDR2 FQDESV (reference sequence). CDR3 size: 12 residues. CDR3 loop: CASSPDDYKQYF. The CDR3 DNA reads as TGTGCCAGCAGCCCAGACGACTACAAGCAGTACTTC.

On this clonotype: Because the CDR3 is missing its conserved closing phenylalanine or tryptophan, this is likely a read error. The rearrangement links TRBV11-2 to TRBJ2-4; D is uncertain. The CDR3 contains 15 residues. CDR1 and CDR2 (germline): SGHAT, FQNNGV. The CDR3 protein is CASTTSAVAKNIQYL. The CDR3, as DNA: TGTGCAAGCACCACTTCGGCAGTAGCCAAAAACATTCAGTACCTC.

This clonotype was counted only a few times. J is TRBJ2-7 and V is TRBV10-3; weak D call: TRBD1 (8 bases). V was trimmed by 10 bases and J by 6 bases, leaving 28 bases between them. This CDR3 region has 16 residues. Germline CDR1 and CDR2: ENHRY and SYGVKD. In DNA, the CDR3 is TGTGCCACCAATGGTGGGAGGGACAGGAACTCTGGCGAGCAGTACTTC. Protein sequence: CATNGGRDRNSGEQYF.

Comments on this clonotype: At one end the junction does not follow the germline gene, possibly because of a read error. This chain connects TRBV30 to TRBJ1-2; D is perhaps TRBD1 (6 bases). The CDR3 covers 15 residues. CDR1 and CDR2 from the germline V gene are GTSNPN and SVGIG (reference sequence). In DNA, the CDR3 is TGTGCCTGGTGTAGCCCCACAGGGTTAAACTATGGCTGCACCTTC. It yields the protein CAWCSPTGLNYGCTF.

By share of the sample, this clonotype is large. The V call is TRBV29-1, the J call TRBJ1-1; D possibly corresponds to TRBD1 (5 bases). V lost 5 bases and J lost 5, with 12 bases in between. CDR1 and CDR2 from the germline V gene are SQVTM and ANQGSEA. The CDR3 has 12 amino acids. CDR3 residues: CSVRWGATEAFF. CDR3 sequence (DNA): TGCAGCGTTCGATGGGGCGCGACTGAAGCTTTCTTT.

Remarks on this clonotype: This may arise from a read error, as a much more abundant clone is one base away. The chain combines TRBV15 with TRBJ2-6; tentatively, D is TRBD1 (6 bases). Looked up from germline, CDR1 is LNHNV and CDR2 is YYDKDF (reference sequence). This CDR3 has 16 residues. CDR3 coding DNA: TGTGTCACCAGCAGACTCACAGGGTCTGGGGCCAACGTCCTGACTTTC. Translation: CVTSRLTGSGANVLTF.

Concerning this clonotype itself: The germline gene is not matched at one end of the junction; a read error may be the cause. The chain recombines TRBV10-3 with TRBJ2-3; no definite D call. Germline V gives CDR1 ENHRY, CDR2 SYGVKD. The CDR3 is 13 amino acids. CDR3: CTISARITDTQYF. Here the CDR3 DNA reads TGTACCATCAGTGCCAGGATCACAGATACGCAGTATTTT.

A few counts support this clonotype. CDR3 bases: TGTGCCAGCAGTGAAGGCTTCATGGGGGTGGATGAGCAGTTCTTC. Its translation is CASSEGFMGVDEQFF. The chain couples TRBV2 to TRBJ2-1; D is perhaps TRBD1 or TRBD2 (5 bases each). V shed 1 base and J shed 8 bases, with 15 bases lying between them. The CDR3 loop spans 15 amino acids. Germline V gene data show CDR1 as SNHLY and CDR2 as FYNNEI.

In this sample, this clonotype turned up a few times. Sequence at one end of the junction differs from germline and may be a read error. V gene TRBV29-1 combines with J gene TRBJ2-1, with unresolved D. This CDR3 is 10 amino acids long. Germline V gives CDR1 SQVTM, CDR2 ANQGSEA. The DNA for the CDR3 is TGCAGCGCACGACGTAATAAGCAGTTCTTT. Translated: CSARRNKQFF.

Concerning this clonotype itself: The junction departs from germline at one end; a sequencing error may be responsible. The rearrangement links TRBV29-1 to TRBJ2-2; possible D gene TRBD2, 5 bases. This CDR3 spans 15 amino acids. The germline V gene has CDR1 SQVTM and CDR2 ANQGSEA. The CDR3, as DNA: TGCAGCGTTGGGACTGGCGCGGCGAAGACCGGAGAGCTGTTTTTT. Translating it yields CSVGTGAAKTGELFF.

This clonotype is labeled medium-sized. The chain employs TRBV29-1 and TRBJ2-1; D is unclear. Germline V gene sequence: CDR1 SQVTM, CDR2 ANQGSEA. The CDR3 totals 12 residues. The V gene lost 5 bases and the J gene lost 9 bases, with 14 bases spanning the gap. CDR3 nucleotide sequence: TGCAGCGTTTTAATCCCCTCCAGTGAGCAGTTCTTC. Amino acid sequence: CSVLIPSSEQFF.

In the case of this clonotype: An end of the junction differs from the germline gene, which may be a read error. The V and J genes are TRBV6-1 and TRBJ2-3; D remains ambiguous. The CDR3 runs 11 residues. The V gene's germline CDR1 is MNHNS and CDR2 SASEGT. The CDR3 bases are TGTTCCAGCAGTCAAGCAGTTACGCAGTATTTT. It translates to CSSSQAVTQYF.

In the case of this clonotype: A junction boundary mismatches the germline segment, possibly from a read error. The chain recombines TRBV11-1 with TRBJ2-3, with D perhaps being TRBD1 or TRBD2 (5 bases each). The CDR3 has 19 residues. CDR1 is SGHAT, CDR2 FQDESV, per germline (reference sequence). The DNA for the CDR3 is TGTGCCAGCAGCTCTGGGAGAAGCTCTGTTGGAGCTCGCACAGGTACGCAGTATTTT. It is translated as CASSSGRSSVGARTGTQYF.

Concerning this clonotype itself: One end of the junction does not line up with germline, which may come from a read error. This chain connects TRBV11-2 to TRBJ2-7, with D perhaps matching TRBD1 (5 bases). Germline CDR1 reads SGHAT; CDR2 reads FQNNGV. The CDR3 extends over 14 amino acids. In DNA, the CDR3 is TGTGCCAGAAGCTCTAACAGGAACTCCTACGACCAGTGCTTC. Its translation is CARSSNRNSYDQCF.

The sample holds one count of this clonotype. The junction shows a germline mismatch at one end, possibly a read error. The chain couples TRBV29-1 to TRBJ2-3; weak D call: TRBD2 (6 bases). Germline-derived CDR1 and CDR2 are SQVTM and ANQGSEA. The CDR3 is 15 amino acids. The CDR3: CGVEGGAGITDTRYF. The CDR3 DNA sequence: TGCGGCGTTGAGGGCGGGGCCGGCATCACGGATACGCGGTATTTT.

The chain employs TRBV11-2 and TRBJ2-5; D is possibly TRBD1 (5 bases). CDR3 length: 15 residues. Germline-derived CDR1 and CDR2 are SGHAT and FQNNGV. This chain's CDR3 is CVSSLGACGQETQYF. The CDR3 bases are TGTGTTAGCAGCTTAGGGGCTTGCGGACAAGAGACCCAGTACTTC. Looking up the rest from reference TRBV11-2 and TRBJ2-5 gives the full variable domain: EAGVAQSPRYKIIEKRQSVAFWCNPISGHATLYWYQQILGQGPKLLIQFQNNGVVDDSQLPKDRFSAERLKGVDSTLKIQPAKLEDSAVYLCVSSLGACGQETQYFGPGTRLLVL.

As regards this clonotype: At one end the junction does not follow the germline gene, possibly because of a read error. The chain is built from TRBV30 and TRBJ1-1; D is unresolved. This CDR3 contains 13 residues. Germline CDR1 GTSNPN, CDR2 SVGIG (reference sequence). CDR3: CAWRFVMNTEVFF. The CDR3 coding sequence is TGTGCCTGGAGATTTGTCATGAACACTGAAGTTTTCTTT.

With respect to this clonotype: It is likely a read error, because the conserved phenylalanine at the end of the CDR3 is missing. The CDR3 coding sequence is TGTGCCAGCAGTGGCAGCCCGGCGGGAGGGATGGATACGCAGTATCTT. The encoded protein is CASSGSPAGGMDTQYL. The chain employs TRBV11-3 and TRBJ2-3; 9 bases are a match to TRBD2. Germline V CDR1 and CDR2: SGHNT, YENEEA. With 6 bases clipped from V and 6 bases from J, the junction kept 13 bases outside the gene matches. The CDR3 is 16 residues long.

A note on this clonotype: One end of the junction is discordant with germline, which a read error may explain. The chain carries TRBV9 and TRBJ2-5; perhaps D is TRBD1 or TRBD2 (5 bases each). The CDR3 totals 14 residues. Germline V gene data show CDR1 as SGDLS and CDR2 as YYNGEE. The CDR3 region has the DNA TGTGCCAGCAGCGTGGGGACGAAGGCCGAGACACAGTACTTC. Protein: CASSVGTKAETQYF.

The chain links TRBV12-3 or TRBV12-4 to TRBJ2-1; D perhaps matches TRBD1 (6 bases). CDR3 size: 13 residues. V lost 5 bases and J lost 4, with 9 bases in between. Here the CDR3 reads CASSLGQYNEQFF. DNA of the CDR3: TGTGCCAGCAGTCTTGGACAGTACAATGAGCAGTTCTTC.

By frequency in the sample, this clonotype is medium-sized (0.01 to 0.1%). The chain uses TRBV7-8 and TRBJ1-5, with 9 bases identical to TRBD1. The CDR3 sequence is 15 residues long. V was clipped by 1 base and J by 4 bases; unmatched bases: 2. Germline CDR1 reads SGHVS; CDR2 reads FQNEAQ. The CDR3 DNA reads as TGTGCCAGCAGCTTAGGGACAGGGGAGAATCAGCCCCAGCATTTT. Its protein product is CASSLGTGENQPQHF.

As concerns this clonotype: One end of the junction fails to match germline, which may point to a read error. The chain uses TRBV13 and TRBJ1-5, with D possibly being TRBD2 (6 bases). The DNA matches TRBJ2-3 better at its end, which makes the J call doubtful. CDR3 length: 14 residues. Germline V CDR1 and CDR2: PRHDT, FYEKMQ (reference sequence). The CDR3: CVSSLGGSHQPQYF. The CDR3 coding sequence is TGTGTCAGCAGCTTAGGAGGGAGCCATCAGCCCCAGTATTTT.

At least ten counts were recorded for this clonotype. A single base separates this from a much larger clone, so it may be a read error. The chain is built from TRBV28 and TRBJ2-6; the D is unclear. The CDR3 is 14 residues long. Germline-derived CDR1 and CDR2 are MDHEN and SYDVKM. CDR3 DNA sequence: TGTGCCTGCAGTCCACCATCTGGGGCCAACGTCCTGACTTTC. It specifies CACSPPSGANVLTF.